Listed below are T cell receptor beta chains from one sample, sequenced in a study of shared clonotypes between healthy human individuals. The table came from immunoSEQ multiplex PCR; TCRdb's copy has only in-frame clones and leaves some out. The sample records about 2.4 million clones, approximately 93% being singletons. The sample taken for sequencing was naive CD4+ T cells from PBMCs. The receptors come from a man in his late teens or twenties in good health. Some clones in this sample may be carry-over from other donors' samples. Both conserved end residues are part of each CDR3.

j_gene	v_gene	CDR3aa
TRBJ2-1	TRBV5-8	CASSRQWEQFF
TRBJ2-6	TRBV15	CATSRGRTGALGANVLTF
TRBJ2-7	TRBV7-2	CASSHRGARRGDYEQYF
TRBJ1-5	TRBV6-6	CASTIQATGQPQHF
TRBJ2-2	TRBV5-1	CASSLVAGGTGELFF
TRBJ2-7	TRBV30	CAWSILPSGSYEQYF
TRBJ2-7	TRBV5-1	CASSGIGYPLEQYF
TRBJ2-2	TRBV7-3	CASSPPPGQPAYTNTGELFF
TRBJ2-5	TRBV7-6	CASSSRRDRGGETQYF
TRBJ1-1	TRBV11-2	CASSLGPQGLGTEAFF
TRBJ1-2	TRBV28	CASSLRGIGGYTF
TRBJ1-5	TRBV7-2	CASSLGPLGRGDNQPQHF
TRBJ2-7	TRBV28	CASGRSGTVRNEQYF
TRBJ2-7	TRBV6-5	CASSPQGPPYEQYF
TRBJ1-5	TRBV27	CASSFTQGLGQPQHF
TRBJ1-2	TRBV21-1	CASSLQTDYGYTF
TRBJ2-7	TRBV5-1	CASSLATSEDYEQYF
TRBJ1-4	TRBV30	CAITGLTNEKLFF
TRBJ2-5	TRBV4-1	CASSRWGTSVGQETQYF
TRBJ2-1	TRBV6-6	CASSYGEFYEQFF
TRBJ1-2	TRBV7-9	CASSITGGGRRGYTF
TRBJ1-2	TRBV30	CAWSSDRERYTF
TRBJ1-4	TRBV2	CASSAEAGTNEKLFF
TRBJ1-4	TRBV29-1	CSVGIGTGPYQKLFF